This T cell receptor beta chain was profiled in a study of shared clonotypes between healthy human individuals. As for the study in general: Three plates each covered CD4 naive and memory; CD8 naive two, CD8 memory one.

Partitioning of CD4+ cells yielded a CD45RA+ naive subset and a CD45RA-negative memory subset. Assay: immunoSEQ multiplex PCR; the TCRdb copy retains only in-frame clones and omits some. This table holds over a million clones, around 97% found once. Study outcomes and limitations: The generation probabilities recorded for non-shared clonotypes fell below those of clonotypes shared by all four donors. Sequencing depth was predicted to influence how clonotypes are shared among donors.

To note about this clone: Its antigen is not identified.

V shed 6 bases, J shed 5 bases, and the junction held 6 bases outside the gene matches. Per germline, CDR1 SGHTA and CDR2 FQGNSA. CDR3 length equals 13 residues. Specimen: naive CD4+ T cells sorted from blood. Described subset: CD45RA+ positively selected. The TCR originated in a man aged 25 to 40 in good health. The chain links TRBV7-2 to TRBJ2-5, with TRBD1 matching 7 bases. CDR3 amino acids: CASRLTGMETQYF. The CDR3 region has the DNA TGTGCCAGCAGATTGACAGGGATGGAGACCCAGTACTTC.